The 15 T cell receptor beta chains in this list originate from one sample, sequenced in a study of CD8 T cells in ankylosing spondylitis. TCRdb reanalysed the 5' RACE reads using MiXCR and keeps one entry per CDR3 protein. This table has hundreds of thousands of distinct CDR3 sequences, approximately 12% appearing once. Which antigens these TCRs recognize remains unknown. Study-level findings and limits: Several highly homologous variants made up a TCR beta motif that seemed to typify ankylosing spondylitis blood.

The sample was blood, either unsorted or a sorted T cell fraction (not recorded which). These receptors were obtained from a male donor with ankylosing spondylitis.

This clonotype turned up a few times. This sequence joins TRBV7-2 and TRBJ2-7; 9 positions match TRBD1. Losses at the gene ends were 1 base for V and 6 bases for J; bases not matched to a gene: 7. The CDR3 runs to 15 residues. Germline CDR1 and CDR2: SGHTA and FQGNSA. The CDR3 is CASSLGWDRVFEQYF. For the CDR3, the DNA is TGTGCCAGCAGCTTAGGATGGGACAGGGTGTTCGAGCAGTACTTC.

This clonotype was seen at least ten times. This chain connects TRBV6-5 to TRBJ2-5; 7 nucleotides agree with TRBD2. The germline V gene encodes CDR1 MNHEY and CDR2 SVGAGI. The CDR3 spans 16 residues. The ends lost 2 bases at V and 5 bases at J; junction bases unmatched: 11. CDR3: CASSYDRAGVGETQYF. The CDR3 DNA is TGTGCCAGCAGTTACGATCGGGCGGGAGTTGGCGAGACCCAGTACTTC.

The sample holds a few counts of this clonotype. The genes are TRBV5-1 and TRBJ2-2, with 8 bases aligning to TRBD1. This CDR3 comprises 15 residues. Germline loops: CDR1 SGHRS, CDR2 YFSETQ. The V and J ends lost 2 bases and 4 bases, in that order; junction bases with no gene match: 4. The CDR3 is CASSLWTGSTGELFF. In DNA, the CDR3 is TGCGCCAGCAGCTTATGGACAGGGAGCACCGGGGAGCTGTTTTTT.

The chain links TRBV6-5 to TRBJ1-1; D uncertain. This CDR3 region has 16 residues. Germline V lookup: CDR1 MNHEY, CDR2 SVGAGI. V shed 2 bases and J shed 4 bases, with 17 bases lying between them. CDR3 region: CASSYERVILSTEAFF. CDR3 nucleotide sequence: TGTGCCAGCAGTTACGAAAGGGTTATCCTTAGCACTGAAGCTTTCTTT.

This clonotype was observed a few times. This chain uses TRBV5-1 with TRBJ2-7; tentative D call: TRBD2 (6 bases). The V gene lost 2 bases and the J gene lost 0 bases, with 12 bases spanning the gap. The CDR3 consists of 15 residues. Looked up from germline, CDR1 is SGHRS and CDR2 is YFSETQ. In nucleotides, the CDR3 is TGCGCCAGCAGCTTAACTAGCTCTATCTCCTACGAGCAGTACTTC. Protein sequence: CASSLTSSISYEQYF.

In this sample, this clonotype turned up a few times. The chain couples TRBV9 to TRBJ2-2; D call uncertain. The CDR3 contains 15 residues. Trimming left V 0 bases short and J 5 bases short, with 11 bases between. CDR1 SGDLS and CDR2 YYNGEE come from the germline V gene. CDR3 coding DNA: TGTGCCAGCAGCGTAGATCCGTTAGGAACCGGGGAGCTGTTTTTT. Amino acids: CASSVDPLGTGELFF.

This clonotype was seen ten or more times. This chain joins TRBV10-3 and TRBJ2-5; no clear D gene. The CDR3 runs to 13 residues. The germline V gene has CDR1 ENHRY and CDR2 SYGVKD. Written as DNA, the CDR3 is TGTGCGACTCAGGACGGCGGCCAAGAGACCCAGTACTTC. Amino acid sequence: CATQDGGQETQYF.

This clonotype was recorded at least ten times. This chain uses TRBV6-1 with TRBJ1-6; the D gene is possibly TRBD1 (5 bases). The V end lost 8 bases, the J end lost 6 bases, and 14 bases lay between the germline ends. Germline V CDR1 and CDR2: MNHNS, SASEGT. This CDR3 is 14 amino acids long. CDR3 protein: CASGAVGANSPLHF. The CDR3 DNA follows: TGTGCCAGCGGGGCAGTCGGGGCTAATTCACCCCTCCACTTT.

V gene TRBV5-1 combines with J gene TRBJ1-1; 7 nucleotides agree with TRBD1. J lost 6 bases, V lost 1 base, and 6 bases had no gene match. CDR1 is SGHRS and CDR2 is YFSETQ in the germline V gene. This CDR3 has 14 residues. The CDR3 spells CASSLQGVGSEAFF. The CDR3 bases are TGCGCCAGCAGCTTGCAGGGGGTCGGGTCTGAAGCTTTCTTT.

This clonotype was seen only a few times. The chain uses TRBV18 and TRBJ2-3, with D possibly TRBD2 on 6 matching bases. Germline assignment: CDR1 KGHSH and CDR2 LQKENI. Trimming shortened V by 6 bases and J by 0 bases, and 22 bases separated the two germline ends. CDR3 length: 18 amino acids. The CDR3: CASSLLGVADTSTDTQYF. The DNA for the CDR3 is TGTGCCAGCTCTCTCCTTGGGGTAGCGGATACTAGCACAGATACGCAGTATTTT.

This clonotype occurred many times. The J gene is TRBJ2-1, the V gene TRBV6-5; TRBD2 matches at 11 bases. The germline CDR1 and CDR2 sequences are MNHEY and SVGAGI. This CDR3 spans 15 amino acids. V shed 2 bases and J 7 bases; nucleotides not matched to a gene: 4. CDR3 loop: CASSYVAGGRNEQFF. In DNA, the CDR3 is TGTGCCAGCAGTTACGTAGCGGGAGGGCGTAATGAGCAGTTCTTC.

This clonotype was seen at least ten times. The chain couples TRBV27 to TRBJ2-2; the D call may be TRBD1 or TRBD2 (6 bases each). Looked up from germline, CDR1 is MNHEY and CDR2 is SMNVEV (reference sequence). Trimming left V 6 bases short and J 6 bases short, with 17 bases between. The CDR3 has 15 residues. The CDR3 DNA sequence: TGTGCCAGCAGCCCCCGACTGAGGGGGGCCGGGGAGCTGTTTTTT. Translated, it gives CASSPRLRGAGELFF.

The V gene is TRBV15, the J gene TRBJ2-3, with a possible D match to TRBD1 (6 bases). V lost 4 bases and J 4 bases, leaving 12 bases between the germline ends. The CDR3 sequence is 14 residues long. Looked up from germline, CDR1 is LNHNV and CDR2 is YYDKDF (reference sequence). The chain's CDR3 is CATSNRQGSDTQYF. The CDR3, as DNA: TGTGCCACCAGCAATCGGCAGGGGTCAGATACGCAGTATTTT.

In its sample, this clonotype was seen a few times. This CDR3 is CASSLAGGPVYEQYF. As DNA, the CDR3 is TGTGCCAGCAGCTTAGCGGGGGGGCCCGTCTACGAGCAGTACTTC. The rearrangement links TRBV7-2 to TRBJ2-7; maybe TRBD2 (7 bases). The germline V gene has CDR1 SGHTA and CDR2 FQGNSA. The ends were cut back, 0 bases at V and 3 bases at J, with 12 bases in the middle. The CDR3 is made up of 15 amino acids. Based on the CDR3 plus reference TRBV7-2 and TRBJ2-7, the full variable domain is GAGVSQSPSNKVTEKGKDVELRCDPISGHTALYWYRQSLGQGLEFLIYFQGNSAPDKSGLPSDRFSAERTGGSVSTLTIQRTQQEDSAVYLCASSLAGGPVYEQYFGPGTRLTVT.

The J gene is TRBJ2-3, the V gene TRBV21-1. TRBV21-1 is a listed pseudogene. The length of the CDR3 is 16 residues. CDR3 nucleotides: TGTGCCAGCAGCAAAGGGTCGGATCCCAGGACAGATACGCAGTATTTT. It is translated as CASSKGSDPRTDTQYF.